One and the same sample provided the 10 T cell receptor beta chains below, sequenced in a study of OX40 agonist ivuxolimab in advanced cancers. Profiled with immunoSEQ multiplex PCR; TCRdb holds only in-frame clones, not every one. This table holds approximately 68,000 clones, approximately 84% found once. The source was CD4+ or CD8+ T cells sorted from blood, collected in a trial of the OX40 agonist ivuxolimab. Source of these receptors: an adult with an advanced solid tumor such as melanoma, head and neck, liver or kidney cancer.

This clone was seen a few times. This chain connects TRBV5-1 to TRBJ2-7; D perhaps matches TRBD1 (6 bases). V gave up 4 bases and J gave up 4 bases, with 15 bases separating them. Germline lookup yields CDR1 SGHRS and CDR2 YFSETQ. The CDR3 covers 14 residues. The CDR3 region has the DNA TGCGCCAGCAGCCCCCTGGGACACAGTTACGAGCAGTACTTC. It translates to CASSPLGHSYEQYF.

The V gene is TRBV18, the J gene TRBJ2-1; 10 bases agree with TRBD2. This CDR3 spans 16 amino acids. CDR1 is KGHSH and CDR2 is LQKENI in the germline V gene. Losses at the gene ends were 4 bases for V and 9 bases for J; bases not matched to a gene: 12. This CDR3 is CASSLRTSGGTGEQFF. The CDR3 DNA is TGTGCCAGCTCACTCCGGACTAGCGGAGGGACCGGTGAGCAGTTCTTC.

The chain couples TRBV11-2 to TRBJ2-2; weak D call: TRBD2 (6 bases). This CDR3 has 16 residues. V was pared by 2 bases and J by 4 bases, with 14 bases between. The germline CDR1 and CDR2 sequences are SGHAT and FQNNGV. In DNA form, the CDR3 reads TGTGCCAGCAGCTTACGGCTAGCGATCGTCACCGGGGAGCTGTTTTTT. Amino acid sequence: CASSLRLAIVTGELFF.

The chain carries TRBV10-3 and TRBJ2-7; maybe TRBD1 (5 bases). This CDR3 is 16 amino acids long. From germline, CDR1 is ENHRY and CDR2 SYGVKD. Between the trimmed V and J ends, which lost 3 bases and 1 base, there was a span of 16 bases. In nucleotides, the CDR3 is TGTGCCATCAGTGATTCTCACAGGTCCCAATCCTACGAGCAGTACTTC. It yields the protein CAISDSHRSQSYEQYF.

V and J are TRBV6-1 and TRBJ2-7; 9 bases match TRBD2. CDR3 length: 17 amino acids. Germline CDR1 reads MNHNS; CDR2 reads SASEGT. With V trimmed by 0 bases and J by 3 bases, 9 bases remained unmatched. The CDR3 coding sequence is TGTGCCAGCAGTGAAGCGCTTCAGCGGGGGGCGGACTACGAGCAGTACTTC. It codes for CASSEALQRGADYEQYF.

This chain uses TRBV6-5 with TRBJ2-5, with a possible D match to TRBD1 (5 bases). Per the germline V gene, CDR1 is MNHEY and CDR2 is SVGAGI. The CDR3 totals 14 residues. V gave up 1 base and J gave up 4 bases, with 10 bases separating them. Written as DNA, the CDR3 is TGTGCCAGCAGTTACTGGGGCAGTAGAGAGACCCAGTACTTC. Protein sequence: CASSYWGSRETQYF.

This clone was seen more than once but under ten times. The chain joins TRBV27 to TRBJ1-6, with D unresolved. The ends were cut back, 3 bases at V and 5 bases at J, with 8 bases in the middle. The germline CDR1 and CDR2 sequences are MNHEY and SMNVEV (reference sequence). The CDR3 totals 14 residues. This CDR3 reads CASSFLRDNSPLHF. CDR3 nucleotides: TGTGCCAGCAGTTTTTTACGAGATAATTCACCCCTCCACTTT.

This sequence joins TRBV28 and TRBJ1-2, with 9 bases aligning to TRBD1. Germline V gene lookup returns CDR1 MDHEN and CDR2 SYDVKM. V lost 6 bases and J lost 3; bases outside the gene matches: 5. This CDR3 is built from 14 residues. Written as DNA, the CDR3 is TGTGCCAGCAGCCCACAGGGGGCGGACTATGGCTACACCTTC. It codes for CASSPQGADYGYTF.

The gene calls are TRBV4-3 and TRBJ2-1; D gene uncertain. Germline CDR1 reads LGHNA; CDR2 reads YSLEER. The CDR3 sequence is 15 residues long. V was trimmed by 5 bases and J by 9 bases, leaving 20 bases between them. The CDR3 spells CASSFLFGSLSEQFF. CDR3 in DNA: TGCGCCAGCAGCTTCCTCTTCGGGTCCTTATCTGAGCAGTTCTTC.

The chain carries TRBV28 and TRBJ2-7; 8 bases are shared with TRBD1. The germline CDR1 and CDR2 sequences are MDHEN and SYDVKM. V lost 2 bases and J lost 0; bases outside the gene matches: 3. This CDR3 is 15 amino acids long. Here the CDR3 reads CASSLVQGDSYEQYF. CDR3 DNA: TGTGCCAGCAGTTTAGTACAGGGGGACTCCTACGAGCAGTACTTC. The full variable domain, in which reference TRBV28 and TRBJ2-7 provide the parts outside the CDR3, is DVKVTQSSRYLVKRTGEKVFLECVQDMDHENMFWYRQDPGLGLRLIYFSYDVKMKEKGDIPEGYSVSREKKERFSLILESASTNQTSMYLCASSLVQGDSYEQYFGPGTRLTVT.